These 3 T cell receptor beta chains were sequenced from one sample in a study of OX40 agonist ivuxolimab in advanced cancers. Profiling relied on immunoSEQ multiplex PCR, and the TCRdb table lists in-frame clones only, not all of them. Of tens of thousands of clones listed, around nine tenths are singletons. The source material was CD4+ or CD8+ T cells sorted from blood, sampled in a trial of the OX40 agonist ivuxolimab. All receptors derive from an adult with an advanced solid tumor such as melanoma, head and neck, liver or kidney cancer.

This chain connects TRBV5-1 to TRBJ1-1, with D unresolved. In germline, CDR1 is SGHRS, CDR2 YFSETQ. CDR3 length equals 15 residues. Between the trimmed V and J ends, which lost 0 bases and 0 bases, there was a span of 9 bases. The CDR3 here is CASSLDPAMNTEAFF. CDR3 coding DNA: TGCGCCAGCAGCTTGGACCCAGCCATGAACACTGAAGCTTTCTTT.

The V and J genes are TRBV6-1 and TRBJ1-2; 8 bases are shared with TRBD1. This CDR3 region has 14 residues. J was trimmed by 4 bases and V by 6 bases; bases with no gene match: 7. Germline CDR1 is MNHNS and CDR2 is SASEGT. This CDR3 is CASRDRGGSYGYTF. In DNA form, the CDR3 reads TGTGCCAGCAGAGACAGGGGTGGTTCCTATGGCTACACCTTC.

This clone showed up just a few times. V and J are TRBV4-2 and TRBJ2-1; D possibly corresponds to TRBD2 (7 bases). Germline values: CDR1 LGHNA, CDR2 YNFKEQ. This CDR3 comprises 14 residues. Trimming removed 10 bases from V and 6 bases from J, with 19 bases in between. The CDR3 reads CAISKGGPLNEQFF. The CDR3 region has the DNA TGTGCCATTTCGAAGGGGGGGCCCCTCAATGAGCAGTTCTTC.